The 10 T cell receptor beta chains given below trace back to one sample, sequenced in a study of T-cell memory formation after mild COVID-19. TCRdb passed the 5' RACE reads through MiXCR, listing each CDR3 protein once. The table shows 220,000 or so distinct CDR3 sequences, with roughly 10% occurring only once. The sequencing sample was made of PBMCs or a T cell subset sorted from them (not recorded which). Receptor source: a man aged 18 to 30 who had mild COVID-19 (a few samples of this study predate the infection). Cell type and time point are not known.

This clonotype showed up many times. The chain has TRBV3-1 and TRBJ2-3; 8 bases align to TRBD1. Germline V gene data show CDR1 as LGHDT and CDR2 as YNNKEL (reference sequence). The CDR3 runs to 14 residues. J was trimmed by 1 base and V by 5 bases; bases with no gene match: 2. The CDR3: CASSRDRRTDTQYF. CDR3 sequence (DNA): TGTGCCAGCAGCAGGGACAGGCGCACAGATACGCAGTATTTT.

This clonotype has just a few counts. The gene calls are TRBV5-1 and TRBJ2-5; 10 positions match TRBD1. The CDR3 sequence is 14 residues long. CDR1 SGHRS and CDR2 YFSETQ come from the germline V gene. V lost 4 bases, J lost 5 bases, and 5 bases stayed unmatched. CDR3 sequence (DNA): TGCGCCAGCAGCCGGGACAGGGGAGAGGAGACCCAGTACTTC. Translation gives CASSRDRGEETQYF.

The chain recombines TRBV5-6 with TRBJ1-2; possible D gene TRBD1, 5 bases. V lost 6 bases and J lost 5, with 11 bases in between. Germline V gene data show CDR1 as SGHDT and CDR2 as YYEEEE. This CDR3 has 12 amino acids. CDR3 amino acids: CASTSEGYGYTF. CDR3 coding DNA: TGTGCCAGCACCTCAGAGGGGTATGGCTACACCTTC.

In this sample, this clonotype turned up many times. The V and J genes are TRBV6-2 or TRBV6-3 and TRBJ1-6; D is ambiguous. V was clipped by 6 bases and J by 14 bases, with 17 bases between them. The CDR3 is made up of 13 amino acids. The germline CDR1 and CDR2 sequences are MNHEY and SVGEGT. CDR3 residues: CASSPGRARTLHF. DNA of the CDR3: TGTGCCAGCAGCCCCGGTAGGGCAAGAACCCTCCACTTT.

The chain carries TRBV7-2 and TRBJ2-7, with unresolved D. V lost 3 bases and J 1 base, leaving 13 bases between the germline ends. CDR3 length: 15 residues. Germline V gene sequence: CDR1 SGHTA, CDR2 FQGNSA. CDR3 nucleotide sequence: TGTGCCAGCAGCTTTCGGACCGGGTCTTCCTACGAGCAGTACTTC. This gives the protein CASSFRTGSSYEQYF.

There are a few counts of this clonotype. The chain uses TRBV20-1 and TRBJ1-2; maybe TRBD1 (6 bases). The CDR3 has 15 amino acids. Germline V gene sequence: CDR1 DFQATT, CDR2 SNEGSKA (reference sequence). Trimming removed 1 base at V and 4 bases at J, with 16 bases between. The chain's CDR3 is CSARVFGGQSYGYTF. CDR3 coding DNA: TGCAGTGCTAGAGTGTTTGGGGGGCAGAGCTATGGCTACACCTTC.

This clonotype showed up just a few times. The CDR3: CASSQGKGDTQYF. The DNA of the CDR3 is TGTGCCAGCAGCCAGGGTAAGGGAGATACGCAGTATTTT. The chain carries TRBV4-2 and TRBJ2-3; D unresolved. Looked up from germline, CDR1 is LGHNA and CDR2 is YNFKEQ. CDR3 size: 13 residues. Between the trimmed V and J ends, which lost 3 bases and 5 bases, there was a span of 9 bases.

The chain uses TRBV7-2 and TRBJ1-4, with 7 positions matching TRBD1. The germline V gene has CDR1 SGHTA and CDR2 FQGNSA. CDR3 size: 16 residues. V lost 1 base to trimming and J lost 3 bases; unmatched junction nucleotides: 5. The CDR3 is CASSLGARGSNEKLFF. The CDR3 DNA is TGTGCCAGCAGCTTAGGGGCCAGGGGGTCTAATGAAAAACTGTTTTTT.

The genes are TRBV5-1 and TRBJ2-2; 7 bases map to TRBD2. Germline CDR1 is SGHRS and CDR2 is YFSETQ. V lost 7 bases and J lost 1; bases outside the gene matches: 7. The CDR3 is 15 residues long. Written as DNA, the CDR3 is TGCGCCAGCCGCCCTGGCGGGGGGAACACCGGGGAGCTGTTTTTT. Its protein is CASRPGGGNTGELFF.

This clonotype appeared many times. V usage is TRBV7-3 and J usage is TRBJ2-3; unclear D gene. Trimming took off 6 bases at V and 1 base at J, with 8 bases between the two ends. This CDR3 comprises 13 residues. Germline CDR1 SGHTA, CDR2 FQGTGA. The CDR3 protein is CASSPMGTDTQYF. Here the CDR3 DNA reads TGTGCCAGCAGTCCGATGGGCACAGATACGCAGTATTTT.